This entry lists 9 T cell receptor beta chains sequenced from one sample in a study of CXCR3-negative and CXCR3-positive naive CD8 T cells. No cognate antigen is known for these TCRs. 5' RACE with UMI labels generated the TRB cDNA libraries. No DNA is given; TCRdb re-called the 5' RACE reads and lists each CDR3 protein once. This repertoire includes 50,000 to 65,000 distinct CDR3 sequences. General study findings and limits: Compared with CXCR3-negative naive cells, CXCR3-positive naive cells showed more hydrophobic TRB CDR3s.

Material: naive CXCR3+ CD8+ T cells from blood. Subset here: CD45RO-CCR7+CD27+CD95- naive CD8+ T cells expressing CXCR3 (TNR3+). These receptors were taken from a human donor in good health. Some clones in this sample may be carry-over from other donors' samples.

The chain has TRBV7-6 and TRBJ2-2; TCRdb calls TRBD2, which cannot be checked without DNA. From germline, CDR1 is SGHVS and CDR2 FNYEAQ. The CDR3 consists of 17 residues. CDR3 region: CASSPDLPSGGSGELFF.

V is TRBV7-6 and J is TRBJ2-1; TCRdb selects TRBD1, and the lack of DNA leaves this call unchecked. CDR1 and CDR2 (germline): SGHVS, FNYEAQ. This CDR3 is built from 13 residues. The CDR3 sequence is CASGRDSYNEQFF.

The rearrangement joins TRBV7-3 to TRBJ2-1. CDR1 SGHTA and CDR2 FQGTGA come from the germline V gene. The CDR3 loop spans 13 amino acids. The CDR3 protein is CASSIPPSDEQFF. Looking up the rest from reference TRBV7-3 and TRBJ2-1 gives the full variable domain: GAGVSQTPSNKVTEKGKYVELRCDPISGHTALYWYRQSLGQGPEFLIYFQGTGAADDSGLPNDRFFAVRPEGSVSTLKIQRTERGDSAVYLCASSIPPSDEQFFGPGTRLTVL.

The V and J genes are TRBV6-1 and TRBJ2-1. Germline V lookup: CDR1 MNHNS, CDR2 SASEGT. The CDR3 has 17 amino acids. The CDR3 is CASSHFGRVDNYNEQFF.

The rearrangement links TRBV28 to TRBJ2-7; lacking DNA, the TRBD1 call made by TCRdb goes unchecked. CDR3 length: 14 amino acids. The V gene's germline CDR1 is MDHEN and CDR2 SYDVKM. The CDR3: CASTLGIVRHEQYF. Complete variable domain (other parts from reference TRBV28 and TRBJ2-7): DVKVTQSSRYLVKRTGEKVFLECVQDMDHENMFWYRQDPGLGLRLIYFSYDVKMKEKGDIPEGYSVSREKKERFSLILESASTNQTSMYLCASTLGIVRHEQYFGPGTRLTVT.

This chain joins TRBV9 and TRBJ2-1; the TCRdb D gene call, TRBD2, has no DNA to confirm it. Per the germline V gene, CDR1 is SGDLS and CDR2 is YYNGEE. The CDR3 is 15 amino acids. CDR3 protein: CASSLSGRAQNEQFF. Filled out from reference TRBV9 and TRBJ2-1, the complete variable domain reads DSGVTQTPKHLITATGQRVTLRCSPRSGDLSVYWYQQSLDQGLQFLIQYYNGEERAKGNILERFSAQQFPDLHSELNLSSLELGDSALYFCASSLSGRAQNEQFFGPGTRLTVL.

V is TRBV5-1 and J is TRBJ1-6; TCRdb's D call, TRBD1, is unchecked because there is no DNA. This CDR3 has 14 residues. Germline CDR1 and CDR2: SGHRS and YFSETQ. CDR3 sequence: CASSLAGGNSPLHF.

V is TRBV25-1 and J is TRBJ2-7. The germline CDR1 and CDR2 sequences are MGHDK and SYGVNS. The CDR3 has 13 residues. CDR3 loop: CASSSGWGSEQYF.

This rearrangement joins TRBV11-2 to TRBJ2-1; the D gene TCRdb calls, TRBD2, cannot be checked with no DNA. The CDR3 is 14 amino acids. The germline CDR1 and CDR2 sequences are SGHAT and FQNNGV. CDR3 region: CASSLGDYHNEQFF. The full variable domain, with the rest looked up from reference TRBV11-2 and TRBJ2-1, is EAGVAQSPRYKIIEKRQSVAFWCNPISGHATLYWYQQILGQGPKLLIQFQNNGVVDDSQLPKDRFSAERLKGVDSTLKIQPAKLEDSAVYLCASSLGDYHNEQFFGPGTRLTVL.